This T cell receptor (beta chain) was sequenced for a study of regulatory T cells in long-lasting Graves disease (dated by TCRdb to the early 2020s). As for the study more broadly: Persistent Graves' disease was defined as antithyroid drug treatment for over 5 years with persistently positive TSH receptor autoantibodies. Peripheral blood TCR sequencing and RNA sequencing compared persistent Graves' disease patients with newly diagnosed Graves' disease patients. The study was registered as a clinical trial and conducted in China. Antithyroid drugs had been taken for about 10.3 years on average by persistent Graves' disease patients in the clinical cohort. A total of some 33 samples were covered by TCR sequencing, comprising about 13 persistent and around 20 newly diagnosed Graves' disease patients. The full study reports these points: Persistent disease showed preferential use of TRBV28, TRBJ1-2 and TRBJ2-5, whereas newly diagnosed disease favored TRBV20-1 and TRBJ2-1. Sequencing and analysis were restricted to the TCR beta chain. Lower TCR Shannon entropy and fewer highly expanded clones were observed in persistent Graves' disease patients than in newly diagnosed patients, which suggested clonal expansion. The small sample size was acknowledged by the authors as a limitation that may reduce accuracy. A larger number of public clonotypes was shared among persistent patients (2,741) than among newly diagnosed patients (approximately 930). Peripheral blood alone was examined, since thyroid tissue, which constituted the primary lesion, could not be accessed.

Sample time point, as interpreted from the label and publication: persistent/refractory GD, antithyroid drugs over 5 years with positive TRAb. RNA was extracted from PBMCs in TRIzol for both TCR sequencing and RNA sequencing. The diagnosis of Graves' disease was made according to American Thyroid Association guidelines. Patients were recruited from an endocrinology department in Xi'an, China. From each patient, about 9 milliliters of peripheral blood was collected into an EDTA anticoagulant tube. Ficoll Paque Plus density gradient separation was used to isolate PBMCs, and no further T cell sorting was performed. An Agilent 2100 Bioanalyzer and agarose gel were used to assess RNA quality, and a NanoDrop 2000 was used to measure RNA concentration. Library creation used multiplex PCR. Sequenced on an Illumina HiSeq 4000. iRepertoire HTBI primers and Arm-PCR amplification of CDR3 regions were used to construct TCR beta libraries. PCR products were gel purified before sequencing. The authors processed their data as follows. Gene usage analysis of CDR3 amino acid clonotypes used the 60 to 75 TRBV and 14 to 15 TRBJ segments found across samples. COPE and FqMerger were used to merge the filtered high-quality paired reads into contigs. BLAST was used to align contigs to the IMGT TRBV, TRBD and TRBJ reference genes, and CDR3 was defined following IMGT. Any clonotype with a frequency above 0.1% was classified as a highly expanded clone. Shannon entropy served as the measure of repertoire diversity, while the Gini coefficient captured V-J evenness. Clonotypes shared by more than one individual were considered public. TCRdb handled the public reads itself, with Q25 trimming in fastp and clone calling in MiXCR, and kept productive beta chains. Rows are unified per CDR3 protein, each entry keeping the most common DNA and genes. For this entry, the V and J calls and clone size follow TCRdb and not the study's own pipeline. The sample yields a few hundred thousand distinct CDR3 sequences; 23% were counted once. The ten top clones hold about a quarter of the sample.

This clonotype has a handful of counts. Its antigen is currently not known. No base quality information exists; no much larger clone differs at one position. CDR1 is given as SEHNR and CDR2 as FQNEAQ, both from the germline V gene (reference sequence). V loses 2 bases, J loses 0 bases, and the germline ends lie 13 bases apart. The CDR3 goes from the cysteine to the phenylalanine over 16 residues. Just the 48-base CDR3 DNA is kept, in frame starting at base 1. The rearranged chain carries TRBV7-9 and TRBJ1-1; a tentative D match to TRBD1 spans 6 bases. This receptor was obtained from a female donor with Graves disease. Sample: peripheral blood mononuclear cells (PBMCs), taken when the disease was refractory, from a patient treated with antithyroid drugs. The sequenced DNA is TGTGCCAGCAGCTTAAGGGGGACGGCATTGAACACTGAAGCTTTCTTT. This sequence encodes CASSLRGTALNTEAFF.